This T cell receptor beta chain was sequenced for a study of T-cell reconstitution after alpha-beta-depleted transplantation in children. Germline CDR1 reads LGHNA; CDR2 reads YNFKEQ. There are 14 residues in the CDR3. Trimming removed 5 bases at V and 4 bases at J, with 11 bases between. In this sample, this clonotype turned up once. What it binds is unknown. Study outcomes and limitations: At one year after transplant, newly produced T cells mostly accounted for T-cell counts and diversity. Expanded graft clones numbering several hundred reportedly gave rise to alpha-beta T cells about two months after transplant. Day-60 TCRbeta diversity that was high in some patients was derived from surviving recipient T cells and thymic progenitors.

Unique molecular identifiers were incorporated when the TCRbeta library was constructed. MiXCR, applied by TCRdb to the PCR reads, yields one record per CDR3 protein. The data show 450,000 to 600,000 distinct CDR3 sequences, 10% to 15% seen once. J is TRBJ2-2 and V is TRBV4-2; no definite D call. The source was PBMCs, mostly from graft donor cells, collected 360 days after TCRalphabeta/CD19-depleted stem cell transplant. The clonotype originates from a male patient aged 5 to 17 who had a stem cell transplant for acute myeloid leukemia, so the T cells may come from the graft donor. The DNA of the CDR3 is TGTGCCAGCAGCGCAAGAGTCGCCACCGGGGAGCTGTTTTTT. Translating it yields CASSARVATGELFF.